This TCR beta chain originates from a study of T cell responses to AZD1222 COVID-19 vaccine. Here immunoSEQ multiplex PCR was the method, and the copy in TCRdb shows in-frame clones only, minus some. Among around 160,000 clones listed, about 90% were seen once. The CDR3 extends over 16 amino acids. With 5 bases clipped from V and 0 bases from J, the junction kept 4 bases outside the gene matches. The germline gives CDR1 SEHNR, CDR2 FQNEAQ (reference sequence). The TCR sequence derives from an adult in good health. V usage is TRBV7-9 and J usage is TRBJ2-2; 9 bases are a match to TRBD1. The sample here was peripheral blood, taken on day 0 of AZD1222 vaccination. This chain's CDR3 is CASSHTGGANTGELFF. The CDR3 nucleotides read TGTGCCAGCAGCCATACAGGGGGCGCGAACACCGGGGAGCTGTTTTTT.